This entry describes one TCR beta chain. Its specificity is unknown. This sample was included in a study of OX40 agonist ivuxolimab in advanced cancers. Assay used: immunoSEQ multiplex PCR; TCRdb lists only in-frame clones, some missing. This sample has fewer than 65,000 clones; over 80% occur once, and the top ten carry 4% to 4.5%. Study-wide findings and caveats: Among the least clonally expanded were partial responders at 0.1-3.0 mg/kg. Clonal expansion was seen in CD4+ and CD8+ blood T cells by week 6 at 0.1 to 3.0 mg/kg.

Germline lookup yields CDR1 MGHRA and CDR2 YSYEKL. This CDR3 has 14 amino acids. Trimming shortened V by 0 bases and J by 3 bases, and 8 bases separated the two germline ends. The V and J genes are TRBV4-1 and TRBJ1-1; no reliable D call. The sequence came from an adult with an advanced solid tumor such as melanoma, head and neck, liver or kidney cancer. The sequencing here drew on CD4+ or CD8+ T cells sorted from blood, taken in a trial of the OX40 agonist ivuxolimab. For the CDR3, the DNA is TGCGCCAGCAGCCAAGAGAGGCAGCACACTGAAGCTTTCTTT. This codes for CASSQERQHTEAFF.